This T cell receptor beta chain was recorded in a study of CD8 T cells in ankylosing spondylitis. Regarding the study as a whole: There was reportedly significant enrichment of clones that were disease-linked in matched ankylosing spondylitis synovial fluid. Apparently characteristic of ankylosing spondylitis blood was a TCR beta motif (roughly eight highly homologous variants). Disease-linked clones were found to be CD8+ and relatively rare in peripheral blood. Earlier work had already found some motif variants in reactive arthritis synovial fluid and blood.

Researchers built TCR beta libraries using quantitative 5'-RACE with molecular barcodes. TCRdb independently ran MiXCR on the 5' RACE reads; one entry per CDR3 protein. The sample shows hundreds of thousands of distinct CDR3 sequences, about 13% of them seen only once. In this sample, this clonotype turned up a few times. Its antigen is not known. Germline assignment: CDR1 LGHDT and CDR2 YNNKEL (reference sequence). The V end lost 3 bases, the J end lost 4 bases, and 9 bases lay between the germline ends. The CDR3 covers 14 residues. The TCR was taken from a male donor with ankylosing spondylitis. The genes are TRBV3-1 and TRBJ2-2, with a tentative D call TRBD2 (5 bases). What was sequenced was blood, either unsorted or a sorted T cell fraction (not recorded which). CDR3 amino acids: CASSHGGFTGELFF. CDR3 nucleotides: TGTGCCAGCAGCCACGGAGGTTTCACCGGGGAGCTGTTTTTT.